This is a list of T cell receptor beta chains from one sample in a study of shared clonotypes between healthy human individuals. The assay was immunoSEQ multiplex PCR, and TCRdb's table has in-frame clones only and misses some. The data show about 1.5 million clones, with around 98% seen just once and 0.45% held by the top ten. Sequencing was performed on naive CD4+ T cells sorted from blood. The receptors were gathered from a man aged 25 to 40 in good health. CDR3s include the opening cysteine and the closing phenylalanine or tryptophan. D genes are given only for firm matches. Clone size is shown for a subset of rows, as once, few, many or a class of expanded clone.

J: TRBJ2-1; V: TRBV5-1; D: TRBD2; size: -; DNA: TGCGCCAGCAGCTTGCGCGGGAGCATCAATGAGCAGTTCTTC; CDR3: CASSLRGSINEQFF
J: TRBJ2-1; V: TRBV10-3; D: -; size: -; DNA: TGTGCCTCGGGGGTAGTACATGAGCAGTTCTTC; CDR3: CASGVVHEQFF
J: TRBJ2-5; V: TRBV4-1; D: -; size: -; DNA: TGCGCCAGCAGCCAAGATCATTGGGGATGCCAGTACTTC; CDR3: CASSQDHWGCQYF
J: TRBJ2-1; V: TRBV18; D: TRBD2; size: -; DNA: TGTGCCAGCTCACCTAGTCGGGAGCGGGAGCTTCACAATGAGCAGTTCTTC; CDR3: CASSPSRERELHNEQFF
J: TRBJ2-5; V: TRBV6-5; D: -; size: -; DNA: TGTGCCAGCAGTTATCAGGGAGTTGGGTACTTC; CDR3: CASSYQGVGYF
J: TRBJ2-3; V: TRBV5-1; D: TRBD2; size: -; DNA: TGCGCCAGCAGCTTAGTTACTAGCGGGACAGATACGCAGTATTTT; CDR3: CASSLVTSGTDTQYF
J: TRBJ1-1; V: TRBV27; D: -; size: -; DNA: TGTGCCAGCAGTTCGCGACAGCTGAACACTGAAGCTTTCTTT; CDR3: CASSSRQLNTEAFF
J: TRBJ2-1; V: TRBV29-1; D: TRBD2; size: once; DNA: TGCAGCGGAACTAGCGGCACTATACCCGATGAGCAGTTCTTC; CDR3: CSGTSGTIPDEQFF
J: TRBJ2-2; V: TRBV28; D: -; size: once; DNA: TGTGCCAGCACCGGTAGGAACACCGGGGAGCTGTTTTTT; CDR3: CASTGRNTGELFF
J: TRBJ2-2; V: TRBV9; D: -; size: once; DNA: TGTGCCAGCAGCCTCCCAACCCTATCAACCACCGGGGAGCTGTTTTTT; CDR3: CASSLPTLSTTGELFF
J: TRBJ1-2; V: TRBV30; D: -; size: -; DNA: TGTGCCTGGAGTGTAGGGGTTAACCATCTCTATGGCTACACCTTC; CDR3: CAWSVGVNHLYGYTF
J: TRBJ1-1; V: TRBV6-1; D: -; size: -; DNA: TGTGCCAGCAGTGAAAATTGGAACACTGAAGCTTTCTTT; CDR3: CASSENWNTEAFF
J: TRBJ1-1; V: TRBV29-1; D: TRBD1; size: -; DNA: TGCAGCGCCTGGACAGGGGCAAACACTGAAGCTTTCTTT; CDR3: CSAWTGANTEAFF
J: TRBJ2-1; V: TRBV27; D: TRBD2; size: -; DNA: TGTGCCAGCAGTTTACCGGGACTAGCGGGTTTCGATGAGCAGTTCTTC; CDR3: CASSLPGLAGFDEQFF
J: TRBJ2-2; V: TRBV7-6; D: TRBD1; size: -; DNA: TGTGCCAGCACTAGTTGGGACAGGGGCGCCGGGGAGCTGTTTTTT; CDR3: CASTSWDRGAGELFF
J: TRBJ2-7; V: TRBV4-3; D: -; size: once; DNA: TGCGCCAGCAGCCAAGATTCTCACGCGGGACAGACTCCGCAGTACTTC; CDR3: CASSQDSHAGQTPQYF
J: TRBJ2-7; V: TRBV18; D: -; size: -; DNA: TGTGCCAGCTCACCCGTGACGGGGGTCGCCTACGAGCAGTACTTC; CDR3: CASSPVTGVAYEQYF
J: TRBJ2-2; V: TRBV28; D: -; size: once; DNA: TGTGCCAGCAGTCCCCAGGGGAACACCGGGGAGCTGTTTTTT; CDR3: CASSPQGNTGELFF
J: TRBJ2-7; V: TRBV6-1; D: -; size: once; DNA: TGTGCCAGCAGTGAAGGCTGGTCGCAGGGCTACGAGCAGTACTTC; CDR3: CASSEGWSQGYEQYF